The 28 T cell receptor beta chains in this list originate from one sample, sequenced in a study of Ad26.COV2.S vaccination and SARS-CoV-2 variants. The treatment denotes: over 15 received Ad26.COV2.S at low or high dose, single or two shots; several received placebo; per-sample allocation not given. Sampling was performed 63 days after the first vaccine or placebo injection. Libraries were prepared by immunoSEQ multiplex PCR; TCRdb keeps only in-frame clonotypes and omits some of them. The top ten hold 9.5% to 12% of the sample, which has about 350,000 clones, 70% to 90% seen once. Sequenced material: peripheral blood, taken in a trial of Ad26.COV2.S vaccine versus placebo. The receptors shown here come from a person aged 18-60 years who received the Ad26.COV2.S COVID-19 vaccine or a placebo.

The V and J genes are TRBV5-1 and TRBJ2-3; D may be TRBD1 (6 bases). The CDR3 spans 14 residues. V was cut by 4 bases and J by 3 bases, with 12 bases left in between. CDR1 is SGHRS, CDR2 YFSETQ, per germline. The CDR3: CASSSIQGTDTQYF. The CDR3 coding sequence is TGCGCCAGCAGCAGTATCCAGGGGACAGATACGCAGTATTTT.

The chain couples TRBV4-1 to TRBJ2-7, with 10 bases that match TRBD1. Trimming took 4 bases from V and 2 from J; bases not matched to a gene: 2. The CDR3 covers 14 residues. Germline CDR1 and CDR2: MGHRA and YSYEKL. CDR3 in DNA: TGCGCCAGCAGCCCGACAGGGGGCCCCTACGAGCAGTACTTC. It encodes CASSPTGGPYEQYF.

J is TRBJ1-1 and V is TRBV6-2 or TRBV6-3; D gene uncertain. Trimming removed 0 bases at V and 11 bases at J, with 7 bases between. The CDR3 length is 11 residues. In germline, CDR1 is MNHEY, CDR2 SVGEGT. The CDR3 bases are TGTGCCAGCAGTTACTCGACGGTGGCTTTCTTT. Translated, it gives CASSYSTVAFF.

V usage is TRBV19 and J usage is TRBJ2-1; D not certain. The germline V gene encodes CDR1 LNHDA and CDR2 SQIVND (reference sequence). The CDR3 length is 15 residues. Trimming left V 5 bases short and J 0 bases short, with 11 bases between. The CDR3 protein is CASSRAGSSYNEQFF. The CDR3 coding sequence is TGTGCCAGTAGTCGGGCTGGAAGCTCCTACAATGAGCAGTTCTTC.

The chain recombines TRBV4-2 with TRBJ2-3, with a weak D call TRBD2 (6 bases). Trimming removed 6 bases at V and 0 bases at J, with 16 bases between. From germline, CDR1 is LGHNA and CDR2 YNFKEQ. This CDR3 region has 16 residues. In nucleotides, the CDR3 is TGTGCCAGCAGTACTGGAGGGTGGACGAGCACAGATACGCAGTATTTT. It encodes CASSTGGWTSTDTQYF.

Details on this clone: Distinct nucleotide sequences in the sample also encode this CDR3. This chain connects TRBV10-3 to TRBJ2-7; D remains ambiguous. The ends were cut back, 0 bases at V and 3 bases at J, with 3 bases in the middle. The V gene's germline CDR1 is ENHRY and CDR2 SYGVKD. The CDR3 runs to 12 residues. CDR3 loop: CAISESSYEQYF. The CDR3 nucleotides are TGTGCCATCAGTGAGTCGAGCTACGAGCAGTACTTC.

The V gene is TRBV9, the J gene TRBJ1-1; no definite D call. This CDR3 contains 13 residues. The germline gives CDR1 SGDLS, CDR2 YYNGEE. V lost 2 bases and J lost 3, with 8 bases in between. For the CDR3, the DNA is TGTGCCAGCAGCGTCGGGGTTTACACTGAAGCTTTCTTT. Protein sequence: CASSVGVYTEAFF.

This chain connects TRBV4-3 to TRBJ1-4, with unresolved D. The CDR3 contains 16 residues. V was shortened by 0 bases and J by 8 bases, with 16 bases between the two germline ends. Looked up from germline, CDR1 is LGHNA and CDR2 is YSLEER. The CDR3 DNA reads TGCGCCAGCAGCCAAGAATCCCGCGGGAGGGAAGAAAAACTGTTTTTT. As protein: CASSQESRGREEKLFF.

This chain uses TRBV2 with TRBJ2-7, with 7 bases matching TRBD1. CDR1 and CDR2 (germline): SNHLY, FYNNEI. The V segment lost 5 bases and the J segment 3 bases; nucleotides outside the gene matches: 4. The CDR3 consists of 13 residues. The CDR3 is CASSPDRDYEQYF. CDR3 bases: TGTGCCAGCAGTCCCGACAGGGACTACGAGCAGTACTTC.

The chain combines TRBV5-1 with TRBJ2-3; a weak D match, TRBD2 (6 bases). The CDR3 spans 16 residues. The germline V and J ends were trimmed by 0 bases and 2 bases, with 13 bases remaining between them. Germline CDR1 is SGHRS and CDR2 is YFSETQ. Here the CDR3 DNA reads TGCGCCAGCAGCTTGGAAGGGAGGACTTACACAGATACGCAGTATTTT. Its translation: CASSLEGRTYTDTQYF.

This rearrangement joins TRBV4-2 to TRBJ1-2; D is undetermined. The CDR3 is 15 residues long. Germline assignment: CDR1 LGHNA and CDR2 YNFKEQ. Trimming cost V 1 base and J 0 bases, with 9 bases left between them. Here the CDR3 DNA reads TGTGCCAGCAGCCAAGGGCCCCCCACTAACTATGGCTACACCTTC. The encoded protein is CASSQGPPTNYGYTF.

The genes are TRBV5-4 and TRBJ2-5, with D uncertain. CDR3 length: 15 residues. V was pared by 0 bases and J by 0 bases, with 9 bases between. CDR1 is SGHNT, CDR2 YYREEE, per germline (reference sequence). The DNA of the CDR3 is TGTGCCAGCAGCTTGGTAGGGATGGACCAAGAGACCCAGTACTTC. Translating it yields CASSLVGMDQETQYF.

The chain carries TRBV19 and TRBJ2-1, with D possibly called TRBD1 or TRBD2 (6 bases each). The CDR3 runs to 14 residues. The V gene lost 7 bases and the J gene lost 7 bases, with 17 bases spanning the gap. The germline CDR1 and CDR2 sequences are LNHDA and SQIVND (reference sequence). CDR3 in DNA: TGTGCCAGTACCCCGGGGGACATTGGGAATGAGCAGTTCTTC. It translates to CASTPGDIGNEQFF.

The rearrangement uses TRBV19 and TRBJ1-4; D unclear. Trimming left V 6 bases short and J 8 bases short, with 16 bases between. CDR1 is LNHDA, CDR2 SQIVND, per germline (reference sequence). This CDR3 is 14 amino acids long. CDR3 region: CASRPVSGGEKLFF. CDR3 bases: TGTGCCAGTAGGCCAGTTTCGGGTGGGGAAAAACTGTTTTTT.

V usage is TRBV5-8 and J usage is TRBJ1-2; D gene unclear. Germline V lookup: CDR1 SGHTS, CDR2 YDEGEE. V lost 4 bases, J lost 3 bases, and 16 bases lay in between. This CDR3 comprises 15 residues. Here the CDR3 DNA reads TGTGCCAGCAGCCCTTCAGTTGGCTCGGACTATGGCTACACCTTC. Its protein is CASSPSVGSDYGYTF.

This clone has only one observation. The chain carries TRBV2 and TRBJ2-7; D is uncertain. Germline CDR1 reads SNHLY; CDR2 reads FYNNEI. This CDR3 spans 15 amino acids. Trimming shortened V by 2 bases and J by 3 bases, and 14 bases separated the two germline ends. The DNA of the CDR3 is TGTGCCAGCAGTGAACTACACAGTGAAGTCTACGAGCAGTACTTC. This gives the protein CASSELHSEVYEQYF.

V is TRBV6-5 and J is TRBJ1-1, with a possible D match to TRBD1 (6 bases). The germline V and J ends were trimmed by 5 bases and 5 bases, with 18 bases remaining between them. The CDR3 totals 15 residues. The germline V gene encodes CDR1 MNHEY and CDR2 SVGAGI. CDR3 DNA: TGTGCCAGCAGTCCGACGGGGGGCGGTAGTACTGAAGCTTTCTTT. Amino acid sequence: CASSPTGGGSTEAFF.

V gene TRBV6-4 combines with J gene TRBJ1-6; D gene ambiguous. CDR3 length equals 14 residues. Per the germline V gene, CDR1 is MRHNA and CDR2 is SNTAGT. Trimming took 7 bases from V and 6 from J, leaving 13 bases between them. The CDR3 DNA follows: TGTGCCAGCACTGGGTCGCCGGGTAATTCACCCCTCCACTTT. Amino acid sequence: CASTGSPGNSPLHF.

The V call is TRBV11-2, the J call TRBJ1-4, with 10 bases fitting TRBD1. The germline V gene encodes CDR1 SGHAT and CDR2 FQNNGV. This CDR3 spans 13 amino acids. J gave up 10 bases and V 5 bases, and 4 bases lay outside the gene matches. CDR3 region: CASSRGDRGKLFF. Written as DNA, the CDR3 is TGTGCCAGCAGCCGAGGGGACAGGGGAAAACTGTTTTTT.

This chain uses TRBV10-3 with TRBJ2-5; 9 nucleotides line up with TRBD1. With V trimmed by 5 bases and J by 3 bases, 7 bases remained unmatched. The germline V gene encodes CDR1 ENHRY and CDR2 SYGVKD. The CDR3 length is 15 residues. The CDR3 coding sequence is TGTGCCATCAGTCACTCCGGGACAGGGAAAGAGACCCAGTACTTC. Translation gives CAISHSGTGKETQYF.

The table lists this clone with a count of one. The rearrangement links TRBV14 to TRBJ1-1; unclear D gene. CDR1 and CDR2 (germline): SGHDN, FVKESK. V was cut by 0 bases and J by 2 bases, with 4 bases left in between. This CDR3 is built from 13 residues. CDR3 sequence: CASSQDFNTEAFF. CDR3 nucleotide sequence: TGTGCCAGCAGCCAAGATTTCAACACTGAAGCTTTCTTT.

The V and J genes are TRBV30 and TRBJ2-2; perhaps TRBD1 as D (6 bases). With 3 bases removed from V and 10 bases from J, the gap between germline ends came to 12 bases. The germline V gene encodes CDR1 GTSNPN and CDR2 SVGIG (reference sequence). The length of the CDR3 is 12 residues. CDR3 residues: CAWRGAALELFF. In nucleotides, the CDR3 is TGTGCCTGGAGGGGGGCCGCCTTGGAGCTGTTTTTT.

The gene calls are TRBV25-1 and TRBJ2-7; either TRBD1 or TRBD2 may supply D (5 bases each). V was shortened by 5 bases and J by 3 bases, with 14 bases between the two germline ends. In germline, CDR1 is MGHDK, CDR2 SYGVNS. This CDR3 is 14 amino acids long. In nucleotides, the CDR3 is TGTGCCAGCAGTCGTGCAGGGCGGGTCTACGAGCAGTACTTC. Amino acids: CASSRAGRVYEQYF.

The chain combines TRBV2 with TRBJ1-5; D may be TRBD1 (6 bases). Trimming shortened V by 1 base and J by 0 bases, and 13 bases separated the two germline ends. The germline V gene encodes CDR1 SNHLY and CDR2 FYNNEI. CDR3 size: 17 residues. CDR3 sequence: CASSEGGRQYSNQPQHF. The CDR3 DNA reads TGTGCCAGCAGTGAAGGGGGGCGGCAGTATAGCAATCAGCCCCAGCATTTT.

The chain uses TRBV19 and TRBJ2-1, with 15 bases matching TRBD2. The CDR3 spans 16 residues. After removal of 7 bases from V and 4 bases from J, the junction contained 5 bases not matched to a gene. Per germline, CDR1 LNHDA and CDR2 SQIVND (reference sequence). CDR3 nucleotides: TGTGCCAGTAAAGGACTAGCGGGAGGGCCTTACAATGAGCAGTTCTTC. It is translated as CASKGLAGGPYNEQFF.

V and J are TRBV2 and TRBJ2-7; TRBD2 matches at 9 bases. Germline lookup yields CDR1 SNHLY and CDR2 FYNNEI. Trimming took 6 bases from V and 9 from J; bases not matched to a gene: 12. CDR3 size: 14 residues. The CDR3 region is CASRPSGDLRGQYF. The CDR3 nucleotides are TGTGCCAGCAGGCCTAGCGGGGACCTTCGCGGGCAGTACTTC.

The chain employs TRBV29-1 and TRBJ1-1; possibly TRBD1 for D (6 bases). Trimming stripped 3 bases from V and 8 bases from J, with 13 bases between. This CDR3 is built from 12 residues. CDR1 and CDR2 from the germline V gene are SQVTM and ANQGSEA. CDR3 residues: CSVERGQREAFF. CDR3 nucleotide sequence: TGCAGCGTTGAGAGGGGACAACGGGAAGCTTTCTTT.

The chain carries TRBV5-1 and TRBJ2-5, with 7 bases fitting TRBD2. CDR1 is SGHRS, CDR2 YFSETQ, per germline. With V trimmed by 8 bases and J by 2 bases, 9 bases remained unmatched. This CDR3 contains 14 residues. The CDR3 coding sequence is TGCGCCAGTGGGCAGCGGGGACTTCAAGAGACCCAGTACTTC. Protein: CASGQRGLQETQYF.